This T cell receptor beta chain is from a study of a mutant IDH1 vaccine in newly diagnosed glioma. Time point: week 23, last vaccination. In the vaccine, a single dose held 300 ug of the mutant IDH1 20-mer peptide, along with topical imiquimod. Data came from immunoSEQ multiplex PCR; TCRdb stores just in-frame clones and leaves some out. The sample lists 30,000 to 40,000 clones; roughly 80% were seen once. Note on this clone: The antigen remains unidentified.

The clonotype originates from a man aged 35-49 years with glioma. The sample here was PBMCs, taken from a glioma patient whose treatment included an IDH1 peptide vaccine.

In DNA, the CDR3 is TGTGCCAGCAGCGTAGGCGGTTACTCGAACACTGAAGCTTTCTTT. Protein sequence: CASSVGGYSNTEAFF. The rearrangement joins TRBV9 to TRBJ1-1; D is unresolved. From germline, CDR1 is SGDLS and CDR2 YYNGEE. The CDR3 consists of 15 residues. V lost 0 bases and J 1 base, leaving 10 bases between the germline ends.